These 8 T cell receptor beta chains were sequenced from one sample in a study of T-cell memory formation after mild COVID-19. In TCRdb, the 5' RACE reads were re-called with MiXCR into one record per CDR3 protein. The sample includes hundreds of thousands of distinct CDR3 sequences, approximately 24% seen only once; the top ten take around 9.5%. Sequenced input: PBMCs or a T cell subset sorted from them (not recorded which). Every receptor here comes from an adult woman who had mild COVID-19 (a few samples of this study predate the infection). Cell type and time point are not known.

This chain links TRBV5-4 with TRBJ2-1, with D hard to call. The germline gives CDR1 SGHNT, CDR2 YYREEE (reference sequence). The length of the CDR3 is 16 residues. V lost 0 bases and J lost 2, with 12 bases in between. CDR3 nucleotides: TGTGCCAGCAGCTTGGACAGCCACTCTACCTACAATGAGCAGTTCTTC. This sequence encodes CASSLDSHSTYNEQFF.

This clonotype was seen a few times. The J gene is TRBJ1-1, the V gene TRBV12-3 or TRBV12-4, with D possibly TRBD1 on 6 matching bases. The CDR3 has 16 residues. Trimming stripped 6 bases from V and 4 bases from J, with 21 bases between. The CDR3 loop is CASRPNPGGRGTEAFF. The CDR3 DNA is TGTGCCAGCAGACCTAACCCGGGGGGCCGAGGCACTGAAGCTTTCTTT.

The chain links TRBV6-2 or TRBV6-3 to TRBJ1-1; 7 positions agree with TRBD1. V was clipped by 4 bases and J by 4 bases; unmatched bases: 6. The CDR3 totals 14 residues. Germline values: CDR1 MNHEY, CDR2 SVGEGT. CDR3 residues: CASSFDRVGTEAFF. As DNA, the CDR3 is TGTGCCAGCAGTTTCGACAGGGTTGGCACTGAAGCTTTCTTT.

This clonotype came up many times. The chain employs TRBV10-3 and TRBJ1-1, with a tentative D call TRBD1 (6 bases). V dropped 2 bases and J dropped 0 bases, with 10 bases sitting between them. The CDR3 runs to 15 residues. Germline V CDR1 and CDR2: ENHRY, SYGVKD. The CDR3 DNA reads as TGTGCCATCAGTGAGAAAGGGACACTGAACACTGAAGCTTTCTTT. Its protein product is CAISEKGTLNTEAFF.

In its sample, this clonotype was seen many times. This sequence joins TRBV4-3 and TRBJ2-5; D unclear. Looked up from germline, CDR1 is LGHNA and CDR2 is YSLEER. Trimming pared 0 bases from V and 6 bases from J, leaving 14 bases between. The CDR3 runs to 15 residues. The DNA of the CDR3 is TGCGCCAGCAGCCAAGATCCGGGCCAGGCTAAGACCCAGTACTTC. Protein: CASSQDPGQAKTQYF.

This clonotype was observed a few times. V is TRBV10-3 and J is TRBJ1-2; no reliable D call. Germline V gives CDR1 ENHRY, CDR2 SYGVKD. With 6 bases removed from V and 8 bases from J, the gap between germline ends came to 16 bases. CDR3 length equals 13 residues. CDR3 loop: CAIRAQGREGYTF. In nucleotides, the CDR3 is TGTGCCATCAGGGCCCAAGGAAGGGAAGGCTACACCTTC.

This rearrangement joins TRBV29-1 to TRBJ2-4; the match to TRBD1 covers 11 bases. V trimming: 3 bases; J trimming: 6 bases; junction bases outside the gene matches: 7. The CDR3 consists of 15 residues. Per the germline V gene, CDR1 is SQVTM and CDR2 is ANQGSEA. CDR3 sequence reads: CSVDLRGTGGNIQYF. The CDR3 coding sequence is TGCAGCGTTGACTTACGCGGGACAGGGGGAAACATTCAGTACTTC.

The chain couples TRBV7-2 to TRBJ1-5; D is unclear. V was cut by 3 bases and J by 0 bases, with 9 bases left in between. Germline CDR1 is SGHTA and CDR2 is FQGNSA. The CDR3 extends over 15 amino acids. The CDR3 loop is CASSFKGYSNQPQHF. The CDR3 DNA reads TGTGCCAGCAGCTTTAAGGGTTATAGCAATCAGCCCCAGCATTTT.